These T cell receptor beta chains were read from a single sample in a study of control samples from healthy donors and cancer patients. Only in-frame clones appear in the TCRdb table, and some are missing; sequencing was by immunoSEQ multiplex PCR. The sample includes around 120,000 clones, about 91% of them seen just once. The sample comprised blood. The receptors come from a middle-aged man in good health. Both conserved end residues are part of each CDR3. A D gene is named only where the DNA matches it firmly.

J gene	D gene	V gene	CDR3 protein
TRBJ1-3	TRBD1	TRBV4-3	CASSQTGGSGNTIYF
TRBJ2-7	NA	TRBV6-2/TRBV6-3	CASRLLTSSDEQYF
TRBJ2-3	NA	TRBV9	CASSPRTTSTDTQYF
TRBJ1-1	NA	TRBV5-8	CASSLPTMNTEAFF
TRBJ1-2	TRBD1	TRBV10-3	CAIRTGGTNYGYTF
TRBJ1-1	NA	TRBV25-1	CASSDIATVNTEAFF
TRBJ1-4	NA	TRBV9	CASSAFGGTNEKLFF
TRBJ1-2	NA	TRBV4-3	CASSQDVSGSGYTF
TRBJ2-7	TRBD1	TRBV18	CASSPAGQGAYEQYF
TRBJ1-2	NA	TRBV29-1	CSVAGASYGYTF
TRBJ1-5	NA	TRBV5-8	CASRLGESLRGHQPQHF
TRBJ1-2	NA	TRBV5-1	CASSINSNRDGYTF
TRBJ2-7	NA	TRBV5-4	CASKPGPSSYEQYF
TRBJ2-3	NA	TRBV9	CASSVRNPTDTQYF
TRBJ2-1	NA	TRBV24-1	CATSTLYNEQFF
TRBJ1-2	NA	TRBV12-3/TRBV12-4	CASSLALSYGYTF
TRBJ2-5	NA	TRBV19	CASSIDGDGGETQYF
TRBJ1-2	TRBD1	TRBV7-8	CASSLPGTGYGYTF
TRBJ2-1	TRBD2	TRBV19	CASSALAGGYNEQFF
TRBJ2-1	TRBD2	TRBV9	CASSVLAGGTYNEQFF
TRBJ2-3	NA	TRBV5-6	CASSLGRWTDTQYF
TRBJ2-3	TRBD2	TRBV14	CASSQWPSGFLDTQYF
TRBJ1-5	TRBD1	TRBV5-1	CASSSGQGGRREPQHF
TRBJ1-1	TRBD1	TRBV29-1	CSVLDRAAEAFF